The 17 T cell receptor beta chains in this list originate from one sample, sequenced in a study of blood T cell repertoires in COVID-19. Sequencing used immunoSEQ multiplex PCR; TCRdb keeps in-frame clones, though not all of them. The sample records about 170,000 clones, about 86% being singletons. Sequences were obtained from PBMCs or T cells enriched from blood (not recorded which). The receptor set was obtained from a woman between 50 and 59 years old in a cohort exposed to, infected with or recovered from COVID-19 (not recorded which).

Here the CDR3 reads CASSSWTGQETQYF. CDR3 DNA: TGTGCCAGCAGTTCCTGGACAGGACAAGAGACCCAGTACTTC. V is TRBV27 and J is TRBJ2-5; 7 bases fit TRBD1. CDR1 and CDR2 (germline): MNHEY, SMNVEV (reference sequence). The CDR3 sequence is 14 residues long. The V and J ends lost 4 bases and 2 bases, in that order; junction bases with no gene match: 4.

The chain has TRBV3-1 (or the pseudogene TRBV3-2) and TRBJ2-7; possible D gene TRBD1, 5 bases. Trimming shortened V by 10 bases and J by 1 base, and 11 bases separated the two germline ends. This CDR3 region has 12 residues. Germline V CDR1 and CDR2: LGHDT, YNNKEL (reference sequence). CDR3 loop: CATRDSSYEQYF. CDR3 bases: TGTGCCACCAGAGACAGTTCCTACGAGCAGTACTTC.

The chain uses TRBV5-4 and TRBJ1-2; possible D gene TRBD1, 5 bases. Deletions cut 4 bases from V and 2 bases from J, with 18 bases between. The germline gives CDR1 SGHNT, CDR2 YYREEE (reference sequence). The CDR3 covers 16 residues. In DNA form, the CDR3 reads TGTGCCAGCAGCGGATTCAGGGCGATCGGAAACTATGGCTACACCTTC. This encodes CASSGFRAIGNYGYTF. Full variable domain (rest looked up from reference TRBV5-4 and TRBJ1-2): ETGVTQSPTHLIKTRGQQVTLRCSSQSGHNTVSWYQQALGQGPQFIFQYYREEENGRGNFPPRFSGLQFPNYSSELNVNALELDDSALYLCASSGFRAIGNYGYTFGSGTRLTVV.

This clone was counted only a few times. The chain couples TRBV5-1 to TRBJ1-1; 10 bases agree with TRBD1. Germline V gene data show CDR1 as SGHRS and CDR2 as YFSETQ. CDR3 length equals 13 residues. Germline trimming cut 0 bases from V and 13 bases from J; bases unmatched to any gene: 6. Written as DNA, the CDR3 is TGCGCCAGCAGCTTGGCCGGGACAGGGGACGATTTCTTT. Amino acid sequence: CASSLAGTGDDFF.

The chain combines TRBV27 with TRBJ2-2; D perhaps matches TRBD1 (5 bases). CDR1 and CDR2 from the germline V gene are MNHEY and SMNVEV (reference sequence). This CDR3 contains 15 residues. The germline V and J ends were trimmed by 3 bases and 0 bases, with 8 bases remaining between them. The CDR3 region has the DNA TGTGCCAGCAGTTTGACAGTTGCGAACACCGGGGAGCTGTTTTTT. This codes for CASSLTVANTGELFF.

The V gene is TRBV7-9, the J gene TRBJ1-2; TRBD1 is a possible D gene (5 bases). From germline, CDR1 is SEHNR and CDR2 FQNEAQ (reference sequence). Deletions cut 5 bases from V and 3 bases from J, with 10 bases between. CDR3 size: 13 residues. The CDR3 protein is CASSKTADYGYTF. For the CDR3, the DNA is TGTGCCAGCAGCAAGACAGCAGACTATGGCTACACCTTC.

The rearrangement joins TRBV5-1 to TRBJ2-5; 13 bases are a match to TRBD2. The CDR3 sequence is 18 residues long. Germline V gene lookup returns CDR1 SGHRS and CDR2 YFSETQ. V was pared by 4 bases and J by 2 bases, with 11 bases of the junction left unmatched. This chain's CDR3 is CASSHTSGRVPLQETQYF. CDR3 DNA sequence: TGCGCCAGCAGCCACACTAGCGGGAGGGTCCCGTTGCAAGAGACCCAGTACTTC.

V gene TRBV28 combines with J gene TRBJ1-2, with unresolved D. CDR1 MDHEN and CDR2 SYDVKM come from the germline V gene. The germline V and J ends were trimmed by 6 bases and 4 bases, with 12 bases remaining between them. The CDR3 spans 13 residues. CDR3 loop: CASSRTMAYGYTF. The CDR3 DNA reads TGTGCCAGCAGCAGAACGATGGCCTATGGCTACACCTTC.

V is TRBV28 and J is TRBJ1-4, with TRBD1 matching over 9 bases. V lost 1 base and J lost 7; bases outside the gene matches: 4. CDR1 is MDHEN, CDR2 SYDVKM, per germline. The CDR3 loop spans 15 amino acids. The CDR3 spells CASSLSGTGSEKLFF. The CDR3 nucleotides read TGTGCCAGCAGTTTATCCGGGACAGGGTCTGAAAAACTGTTTTTT.

The CDR3 is CASSLGQGTGLFSTEAFF. The DNA for the CDR3 is TGTGCCAGCAGCTTGGGTCAAGGGACAGGGCTTTTTAGCACTGAAGCTTTCTTT. The chain carries TRBV5-8 and TRBJ1-1, with 9 bases that match TRBD1. Germline values: CDR1 SGHTS, CDR2 YDEGEE. The junction had 13 bases not matched to a gene; V was cut back by 0 bases and J by 4 bases. The CDR3 covers 18 residues.

The chain couples TRBV10-3 to TRBJ1-1, with D possibly TRBD1 on 5 matching bases. The CDR3 contains 14 residues. V gave up 3 bases and J gave up 3 bases, with 11 bases separating them. From germline, CDR1 is ENHRY and CDR2 SYGVKD. The CDR3 loop is CAISDGGSYTEAFF. CDR3 nucleotides: TGTGCCATCAGTGACGGGGGATCCTACACTGAAGCTTTCTTT.

The chain couples TRBV27 to TRBJ1-2; D gene ambiguous. This CDR3 has 13 amino acids. Germline-derived CDR1 and CDR2 are MNHEY and SMNVEV (reference sequence). V was shortened by 7 bases and J by 7 bases, with 16 bases between the two germline ends. CDR3 region: CASKSSGVAGYTF. CDR3 in DNA: TGTGCCAGCAAATCCAGCGGGGTTGCTGGCTACACCTTC.

The genes are TRBV10-3 and TRBJ2-3, with 10 bases matching TRBD2. CDR1 and CDR2 (germline): ENHRY, SYGVKD. This CDR3 is built from 17 residues. V shed 3 bases, J shed 2 bases, and the junction held 8 bases outside the gene matches. The CDR3, as DNA: TGTGCCATCAGTGAACCAGTAGCGGGAGGCCCCACAGATACGCAGTATTTT. It encodes CAISEPVAGGPTDTQYF.

This clone was seen only once. The rearrangement joins TRBV19 to TRBJ2-1; 10 bases are shared with TRBD2. The CDR3 sequence is 16 residues long. Looked up from germline, CDR1 is LNHDA and CDR2 is SQIVND (reference sequence). Losses at the gene ends were 2 bases for V and 6 bases for J; bases not matched to a gene: 7. CDR3 coding DNA: TGTGCCAGTAGTATACAGGCTAGCGGGAGTTCCAATGAGCAGTTCTTC. Encoded protein: CASSIQASGSSNEQFF.

The chain employs TRBV14 and TRBJ2-1, with 9 bases matching TRBD1. Trimming took 5 bases from V and 6 from J; bases not matched to a gene: 5. The CDR3 runs 14 residues. CDR1 is SGHDN and CDR2 is FVKESK in the germline V gene. The chain's CDR3 is CASSDRGFGNEQFF. The CDR3 coding sequence is TGTGCCAGCAGCGACAGGGGGTTCGGCAATGAGCAGTTCTTC.

The chain couples TRBV7-8 to TRBJ2-5; D possibly corresponds to TRBD1 (6 bases). The length of the CDR3 is 15 residues. Germline assignment: CDR1 SGHVS and CDR2 FQNEAQ. Trimming left V 0 bases short and J 5 bases short, with 13 bases between. Here the CDR3 reads CASSLAGQRGETQYF. CDR3 bases: TGTGCCAGCAGCTTAGCAGGACAGAGGGGGGAGACCCAGTACTTC. Drawing the rest from reference TRBV7-8 and TRBJ2-5, the complete variable domain is GAGVSQSPRYKVAKRGQDVALRCDPISGHVSLFWYQQALGQGPEFLTYFQNEAQLDKSGLPSDRFFAERPEGSVSTLKIQRTQQEDSAVYLCASSLAGQRGETQYFGPGTRLLVL.

This clone was found a few times. The genes are TRBV21-1 and TRBJ2-1; the table's D call of TRBD2 was not tested on the DNA. TRBV21-1 is a pseudogene segment. This CDR3 is 19 amino acids long. CDR3 amino acids: CASSSWTHLAGSSYNEQFF. The CDR3 DNA reads as TGTGCCAGCAGCAGTTGGACGCATCTAGCGGGGAGCTCCTACAATGAGCAGTTCTTC.